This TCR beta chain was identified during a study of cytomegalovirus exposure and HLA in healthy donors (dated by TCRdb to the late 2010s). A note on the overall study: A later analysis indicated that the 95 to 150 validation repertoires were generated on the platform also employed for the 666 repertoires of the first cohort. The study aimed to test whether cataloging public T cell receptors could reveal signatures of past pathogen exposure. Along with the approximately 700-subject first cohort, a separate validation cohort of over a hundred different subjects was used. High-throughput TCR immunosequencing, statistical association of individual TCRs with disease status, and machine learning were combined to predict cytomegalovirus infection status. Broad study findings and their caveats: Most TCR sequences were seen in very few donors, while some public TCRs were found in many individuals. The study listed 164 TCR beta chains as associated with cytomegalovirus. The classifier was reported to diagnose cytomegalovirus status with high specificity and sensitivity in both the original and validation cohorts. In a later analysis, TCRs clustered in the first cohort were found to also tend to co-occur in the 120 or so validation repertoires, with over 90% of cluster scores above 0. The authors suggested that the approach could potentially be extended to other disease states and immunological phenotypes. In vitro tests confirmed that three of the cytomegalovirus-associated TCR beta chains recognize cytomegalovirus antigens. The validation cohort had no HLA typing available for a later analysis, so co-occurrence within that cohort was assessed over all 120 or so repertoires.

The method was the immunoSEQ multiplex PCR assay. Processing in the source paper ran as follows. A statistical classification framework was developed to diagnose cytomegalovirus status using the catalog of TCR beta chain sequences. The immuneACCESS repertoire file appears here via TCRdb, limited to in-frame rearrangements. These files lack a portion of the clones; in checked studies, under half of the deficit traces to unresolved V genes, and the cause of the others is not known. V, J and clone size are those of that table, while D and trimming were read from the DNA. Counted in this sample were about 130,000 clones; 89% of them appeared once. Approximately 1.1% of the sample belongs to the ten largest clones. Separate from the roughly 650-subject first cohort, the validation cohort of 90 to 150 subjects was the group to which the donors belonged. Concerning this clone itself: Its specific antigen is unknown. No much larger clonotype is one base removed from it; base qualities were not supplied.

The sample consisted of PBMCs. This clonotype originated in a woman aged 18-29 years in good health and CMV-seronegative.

This receptor has the CDR3 CASMDRMNYGYTF. The DNA sequence is given as TGTGCCAGCATGGACAGGATGAACTATGGCTACACCTTC. The chain is encoded by TRBV27 joined to TRBJ1-2; 7 bases in the middle match TRBD1. Its CDR3 holds 13 amino acids, cysteine through phenylalanine. Only the CDR3 portion is preserved as DNA: 39 bases, with reading frame beginning at the first base. Ends trimmed: V by 7 bases, J by 2 bases; bases unmatched to a gene: 4. From a lookup of the germline V gene (reference sequence), CDR1 and CDR2 are MNHEY and SMNVEV.